The entry below gives a single TCR beta chain sequence along with its context. This specimen comes from a study of T-cell reconstitution after alpha-beta-depleted transplantation in children. As it was prepared, the TCRbeta library received unique molecular identifiers. TCRdb re-derived calls from the PCR reads in MiXCR, one entry per CDR3 protein. Of approximately 350,000 distinct CDR3 sequences listed, less than 15% were seen once; the top ten hold about 4.5%. Germline loops: CDR1 MNHEY, CDR2 SVGEGT. V was trimmed by 5 bases and J by 3 bases, leaving 20 bases between them. The CDR3 is 16 residues long.

The chain employs TRBV6-2 or TRBV6-3 and TRBJ2-7, with D unclear. This receptor was taken from a human donor who donated a stem cell graft to a child with Fanconi anemia. The specimen comprised PBMCs, sampled from the stem cell graft. CDR3 DNA: TGTGCCAGCAGTCACGAAGAGGAAAAATCATACTACGAGCAGTACTTC. Protein: CASSHEEEKSYYEQYF.